This T cell receptor beta chain appears in the sequencing data of a study of OX40 agonist ivuxolimab in advanced cancers. Clones were sequenced by immunoSEQ multiplex PCR, and TCRdb holds only the in-frame ones, with some missing. The sample contains about 160,000 clones, 94% of which appear only once. This CDR3 contains 14 residues. V shed 0 bases and J 8 bases; nucleotides not matched to a gene: 4. The germline V gene encodes CDR1 MGHRA and CDR2 YSYEKL. This chain connects TRBV4-1 to TRBJ2-1; 7 bases map to TRBD2. This receptor was taken from an adult with an advanced solid tumor such as melanoma, head and neck, liver or kidney cancer. Sequencing used CD4+ or CD8+ T cells sorted from blood, obtained in a trial of the OX40 agonist ivuxolimab. CDR3 bases: TGCGCCAGCAGCCAAGATTCCGCGGGGGATGAGCAGTTCTTC. The encoded protein is CASSQDSAGDEQFF.